A single sample gave rise to the 17 T cell receptor beta chains below, sequenced in a study of T cell changes during pregnancy in multiple sclerosis. Sequencing used immunoSEQ multiplex PCR; TCRdb keeps in-frame clones, though not all of them. This repertoire shows some 80,000 clones, approximately 91% found once; its top ten account for about 2.5%. This sample comprised peripheral blood, obtained in the first trimester of pregnancy. Source of these receptors: a female donor with multiple sclerosis, enrolled in a pregnancy study.

The chain recombines TRBV9 with TRBJ2-7, with 8 bases aligning to TRBD1. The CDR3 is 14 residues long. With 4 bases clipped from V and 7 bases from J, the junction kept 10 bases outside the gene matches. CDR1 SGDLS and CDR2 YYNGEE come from the germline V gene. CDR3: CASSPGDRPSEQYF. The CDR3, as DNA: TGTGCCAGCAGCCCCGGGGACAGGCCGTCAGAGCAGTACTTC.

The J gene is TRBJ2-3, the V gene TRBV6-6; 16 bases agree with TRBD2. This CDR3 is 16 amino acids long. Trimming cost V 9 bases and J 0 bases; bases outside gene matches: 3. CDR1 and CDR2 from the germline V gene are MNHNY and SVGAGI (reference sequence). CDR3 sequence reads: CASGTSGGASTDTQYF. The CDR3 region has the DNA TGTGCCAGTGGGACTAGCGGGGGGGCGAGCACAGATACGCAGTATTTT.

This chain links TRBV30 with TRBJ1-1; D unclear. CDR1 is GTSNPN, CDR2 SVGIG, per germline (reference sequence). CDR3 length: 13 amino acids. Trimming took off 3 bases at V and 1 base at J, with 9 bases between the two ends. The CDR3 sequence: CAWRITANTEAFF. For the CDR3, the DNA is TGTGCCTGGAGAATTACAGCGAACACTGAAGCTTTCTTT. Full variable domain (remainder filled in from reference TRBV30 and TRBJ1-1): SQTIHQWPATLVQPVGSPLSLECTVEGTSNPNLYWYRQAAGRGLQLLFYSVGIGQISSEVPQNLSASRPQDRQFILSSKKLLLSDSGFYLCAWRITANTEAFFGQGTRLTVV.

The chain uses TRBV19 and TRBJ1-1; weak D call: TRBD1 (5 bases). The germline gives CDR1 LNHDA, CDR2 SQIVND (reference sequence). The CDR3 has 13 amino acids. V was clipped by 11 bases and J by 1 base, with 14 bases between them. This CDR3 is CAARLGANTEAFF. The CDR3 region has the DNA TGTGCCGCGCGTTTAGGGGCGAACACTGAAGCTTTCTTT.

This chain joins TRBV4-3 and TRBJ1-1, with 8 bases fitting TRBD1. The junction had 20 bases not matched to a gene; V was cut back by 4 bases and J by 7 bases. This CDR3 contains 18 residues. Germline CDR1 reads LGHNA; CDR2 reads YSLEER. In DNA form, the CDR3 reads TGCGCCAGCAGCCTTTCAGGGGCGGTCGGGCAGGGGGCAGGTGAAGCTTTCTTT. It encodes CASSLSGAVGQGAGEAFF.

This chain links TRBV29-1 with TRBJ2-5; 12 bases agree with TRBD2. CDR1 is SQVTM, CDR2 ANQGSEA, per germline. The CDR3 runs to 12 residues. V was clipped by 7 bases and J by 5 bases; unmatched bases: 2. CDR3 sequence: CSATSGSETQYF. The CDR3 nucleotides read TGCAGCGCGACTAGCGGGAGTGAGACCCAGTACTTC.

This chain uses TRBV6-5 with TRBJ1-1; unclear D gene. Germline V lookup: CDR1 MNHEY, CDR2 SVGAGI. This CDR3 contains 13 residues. Trimming pared 8 bases from V and 5 bases from J, leaving 15 bases between. CDR3 protein: CASVSPGVTEAFF. The DNA of the CDR3 is TGTGCCAGCGTGAGCCCCGGGGTAACTGAAGCTTTCTTT.

The chain links TRBV6-5 to TRBJ2-5, with a weak D call TRBD2 (6 bases). V dropped 5 bases and J dropped 2 bases, with 15 bases sitting between them. Per germline, CDR1 MNHEY and CDR2 SVGAGI. This CDR3 is built from 15 residues. The CDR3 coding sequence is TGTGCCAGCAGTGGACCGGGACTGAGACAAGAGACCCAGTACTTC. It codes for CASSGPGLRQETQYF.

This rearrangement joins TRBV9 to TRBJ2-7, with D perhaps matching TRBD2 (5 bases). The CDR3 length is 14 residues. CDR1 SGDLS and CDR2 YYNGEE come from the germline V gene. V was cut by 0 bases and J by 5 bases, with 12 bases left in between. The CDR3 is CASSVVPSFHEQYF. DNA for the CDR3: TGTGCCAGCAGCGTAGTTCCTAGCTTCCACGAGCAGTACTTC.

This chain uses TRBV15 with TRBJ1-2; no definite D call. V shed 0 bases and J shed 2 bases, with 7 bases lying between them. The CDR3 sequence is 14 residues long. Germline assignment: CDR1 LNHNV and CDR2 YYDKDF (reference sequence). CDR3 sequence reads: CATSRDEGNYGYTF. As DNA, the CDR3 is TGTGCCACCAGCAGAGATGAGGGAAACTATGGCTACACCTTC.

The chain has TRBV28 and TRBJ1-6; a possible D gene is TRBD1 (6 bases). The germline gives CDR1 MDHEN, CDR2 SYDVKM. The CDR3 extends over 16 amino acids. The V end was cut by 4 bases, the J end by 3 bases, with 13 bases between. The CDR3 nucleotides read TGTGCCAGCAGTTCGTTTCCAGGGGACTATAATTCACCCCTCCACTTT. Protein product: CASSSFPGDYNSPLHF.

This chain connects TRBV7-9 to TRBJ1-1; 11 nucleotides align to TRBD1. This CDR3 has 18 residues. The V and J ends lost 5 bases and 3 bases, in that order; junction bases with no gene match: 14. CDR1 and CDR2 from the germline V gene are SEHNR and FQNEAQ (reference sequence). CDR3 sequence reads: CASSLFLGQGASDTEAFF. In DNA, the CDR3 is TGTGCCAGCAGCCTCTTTCTCGGACAGGGGGCGTCGGACACTGAAGCTTTCTTT.

This rearrangement joins TRBV6-1 to TRBJ1-2; D is unclear. The V end was cut by 2 bases, the J end by 0 bases, with 7 bases between. From germline, CDR1 is MNHNS and CDR2 SASEGT. This CDR3 contains 14 residues. CDR3 loop: CASSEHRANYGYTF. In DNA form, the CDR3 reads TGTGCCAGCAGTGAACACCGAGCTAACTATGGCTACACCTTC.

The rearrangement links TRBV27 to TRBJ1-6; a weak D match, TRBD1 (6 bases). The CDR3 is made up of 16 amino acids. V was shortened by 5 bases and J by 5 bases, with 16 bases between the two germline ends. Germline assignment: CDR1 MNHEY and CDR2 SMNVEV (reference sequence). CDR3 in DNA: TGTGCCAGCAGTCCGGCAGGGGTTGTGGATAATTCACCCCTCCACTTT. Its protein product is CASSPAGVVDNSPLHF.

The chain joins TRBV19 to TRBJ1-3; the D is unclear. The germline V gene has CDR1 LNHDA and CDR2 SQIVND (reference sequence). CDR3 size: 16 residues. V lost 3 bases and J lost 0, with 12 bases in between. The CDR3 sequence is CASSIRQASSGNTIYF. CDR3 nucleotide sequence: TGTGCCAGTAGTATCCGGCAGGCGAGCTCTGGAAACACCATATATTTT.

The rearrangement links TRBV30 to TRBJ2-5; D unclear. Trimming cost V 0 bases and J 2 bases, with 10 bases left between them. The CDR3 consists of 14 residues. Looked up from germline, CDR1 is GTSNPN and CDR2 is SVGIG (reference sequence). DNA for the CDR3: TGTGCCTGGAGTGTGTCACCAGGACAAGAGACCCAGTACTTC. Amino acids: CAWSVSPGQETQYF.

The rearrangement links TRBV6-1 to TRBJ1-2; 7 bases are a match to TRBD1. The ends lost 2 bases at V and 5 bases at J; junction bases unmatched: 5. Germline V gene sequence: CDR1 MNHNS, CDR2 SASEGT. The CDR3 consists of 14 residues. Here the CDR3 DNA reads TGTGCCAGCAGTGAACAAGGGACAGTATATGGCTACACCTTC. Translating it yields CASSEQGTVYGYTF.